These 17 T cell receptor beta chains were sequenced from one sample in a study of blood T cell repertoires in COVID-19. The method was immunoSEQ multiplex PCR; TCRdb's version includes in-frame clones alone and lacks a portion of them. The sample lists roughly 200,000 clones, 70% to 90% occurring once. The sample taken for sequencing was peripheral blood. These receptors were collected from a person between 65 and 79 years old with COVID-19, enrolled during active disease.

The chain recombines TRBV12-3 or TRBV12-4 with TRBJ1-2; D unclear. With 5 bases removed from V and 4 bases from J, the gap between germline ends came to 8 bases. The CDR3 runs 12 residues. In DNA form, the CDR3 reads TGTGCCAGCAGTCGCGGAGTCTATGGCTACACCTTC. This gives the protein CASSRGVYGYTF.

The V gene is TRBV5-6, the J gene TRBJ2-1; D gene uncertain. The germline V gene encodes CDR1 SGHDT and CDR2 YYEEEE. The CDR3 is made up of 15 amino acids. Trimming cost V 2 bases and J 1 base, with 10 bases left between them. The CDR3 DNA reads TGTGCCAGCAGCTTCTCCCCCGTATCCTACAATGAGCAGTTCTTC. This gives the protein CASSFSPVSYNEQFF.

This clone was seen once. V is TRBV6-5 and J is TRBJ2-7, with D maybe TRBD1 (5 bases). CDR1 MNHEY and CDR2 SVGAGI come from the germline V gene. This CDR3 region has 15 residues. Trimming shortened V by 6 bases and J by 0 bases, and 15 bases separated the two germline ends. The CDR3 bases are TGTGCCAGCAGCGATCAAGCGACAGTCTCCTACGAGCAGTACTTC. It encodes CASSDQATVSYEQYF.

This clone occurred once. This chain connects TRBV19 to TRBJ2-7; tentatively, D is TRBD1 (5 bases). V lost 5 bases, J lost 2 bases, and 13 bases lay in between. This CDR3 is 14 amino acids long. Looked up from germline, CDR1 is LNHDA and CDR2 is SQIVND (reference sequence). The CDR3 coding sequence is TGTGCCAGTAGTCCCCAGACAGTTACCTACGAGCAGTACTTC. Amino acids: CASSPQTVTYEQYF.

The chain is built from TRBV4-1 and TRBJ1-2; D unresolved. V gave up 1 base and J gave up 8 bases, with 14 bases separating them. The CDR3 length is 14 residues. Germline V gene sequence: CDR1 MGHRA, CDR2 YSYEKL. The CDR3 is CASSQGGTPWGYTF. The CDR3 nucleotides are TGCGCCAGCAGCCAAGGAGGAACCCCGTGGGGCTACACCTTC.

The rearrangement links TRBV3-1 (or the pseudogene TRBV3-2) to TRBJ1-5, with D perhaps TRBD1 (5 bases). Per germline, CDR1 LGHDT and CDR2 YNNKEL (reference sequence). The CDR3 consists of 15 residues. The V end was cut by 5 bases, the J end by 4 bases, with 15 bases between. CDR3 protein: CASSATAGGNQPQHF. The CDR3 DNA is TGTGCCAGCAGCGCGACGGCCGGGGGTAATCAGCCCCAGCATTTT.

V is TRBV2 and J is TRBJ1-5; 7 bases line up with TRBD1. V trimming: 8 bases; J trimming: 4 bases; junction bases outside the gene matches: 8. Germline values: CDR1 SNHLY, CDR2 FYNNEI. CDR3 length: 14 amino acids. The chain's CDR3 is CASARDSTNQPQHF. The CDR3 DNA reads as TGTGCCAGCGCCCGGGACAGTACGAATCAGCCCCAGCATTTT.

Note on this clone: The same CDR3 can be traced to other DNA sequences in this sample. The chain uses TRBV19 and TRBJ1-1; 8 nucleotides line up with TRBD1. CDR1 and CDR2 (germline): LNHDA, SQIVND (reference sequence). V shed 4 bases, J shed 0 bases, and the junction held 1 base outside the gene matches. CDR3 length: 14 residues. The CDR3 DNA is TGTGCCAGTAGTAGACAGGGGTTGAACACTGAAGCTTTCTTT. This encodes CASSRQGLNTEAFF.

The chain uses TRBV19 and TRBJ2-7; possibly TRBD1 for D (6 bases). CDR1 is LNHDA, CDR2 SQIVND, per germline (reference sequence). V was trimmed by 3 bases and J by 3 bases, leaving 12 bases between them. The CDR3 has 14 amino acids. The CDR3 DNA sequence: TGTGCCAGTAGTATTGTGGGGGCAAACTACGAGCAGTACTTC. Translation gives CASSIVGANYEQYF. The complete variable domain, with remaining parts taken from reference TRBV19 and TRBJ2-7, reads DGGITQSPKYLFRKEGQNVTLSCEQNLNHDAMYWYRQDPGQGLRLIYYSQIVNDFQKGDIAEGYSVSREKKESFPLTVTSAQKNPTAFYLCASSIVGANYEQYFGPGTRLTVT.

The chain recombines TRBV15 with TRBJ1-6, with D maybe TRBD1 (5 bases). Germline CDR1 is LNHNV and CDR2 is YYDKDF (reference sequence). V was clipped by 0 bases and J by 9 bases, with 9 bases between them. The CDR3 is 14 residues long. The CDR3: CATSREGVGSPLHF. DNA of the CDR3: TGTGCCACCAGCAGAGAAGGGGTGGGTTCACCCCTCCACTTT.

The V call is TRBV10-3, the J call TRBJ1-5; possible D gene TRBD1, 5 bases. CDR3 length: 16 amino acids. The V gene lost 0 bases and the J gene lost 0 bases, with 9 bases spanning the gap. Per germline, CDR1 ENHRY and CDR2 SYGVKD. The CDR3 loop reads CAISESGQLSNQPQHF. Written as DNA, the CDR3 is TGTGCCATCAGTGAGTCGGGGCAGCTTAGCAATCAGCCCCAGCATTTT.

The V gene is TRBV7-9, the J gene TRBJ2-2; the D gene is possibly TRBD2 (5 bases). The CDR3 loop spans 15 amino acids. Trimming took 2 bases from V and 3 from J, leaving 10 bases between them. The germline V gene has CDR1 SEHNR and CDR2 FQNEAQ (reference sequence). The CDR3 region is CASSLTFGDTGELFF. CDR3 sequence (DNA): TGTGCCAGCAGCTTAACTTTCGGGGACACCGGGGAGCTGTTTTTT.

The chain recombines TRBV19 with TRBJ2-2, with 9 bases identical to TRBD2. The trim removed 6 bases at V and 5 bases at J, leaving 7 bases unmatched. CDR1 and CDR2 (germline): LNHDA, SQIVND (reference sequence). The length of the CDR3 is 15 residues. This CDR3 reads CASRTAGGPTGELFF. CDR3 in DNA: TGTGCCAGTAGAACGGCGGGAGGGCCGACCGGGGAGCTGTTTTTT.

The chain carries TRBV7-2 and TRBJ2-3; D may be TRBD2 (6 bases). Per germline, CDR1 SGHTA and CDR2 FQGNSA. V was pared by 4 bases and J by 2 bases, with 13 bases between. This CDR3 is 15 amino acids long. The CDR3 sequence is CASSSLSGYTDTQYF. The CDR3 DNA reads TGTGCCAGCAGCTCCCTCAGCGGGTACACAGATACGCAGTATTTT.

This rearrangement joins TRBV3-1 (or the pseudogene TRBV3-2) to TRBJ1-5; a weak D match, TRBD1 (6 bases). The CDR3 extends over 14 amino acids. Germline CDR1 is LGHDT and CDR2 is YNNKEL (reference sequence). The V end lost 6 bases, the J end lost 5 bases, and 14 bases lay between the germline ends. The CDR3 bases are TGTGCCAGCAGTTTAGGGGGTAGAGATCAGCCCCAGCATTTT. Amino acids: CASSLGGRDQPQHF.

This sequence joins TRBV2 and TRBJ2-2; perhaps TRBD2 as D (5 bases). V was trimmed by 6 bases and J by 6 bases, leaving 8 bases between them. The germline V gene encodes CDR1 SNHLY and CDR2 FYNNEI. This CDR3 spans 12 amino acids. CDR3 amino acids: CASRLGSGELFF. In DNA form, the CDR3 reads TGTGCCAGCAGACTAGGTTCCGGGGAGCTGTTTTTT.

The V and J genes are TRBV7-8 and TRBJ1-5; 9 positions agree with TRBD1. Per the germline V gene, CDR1 is SGHVS and CDR2 is FQNEAQ. The trim removed 5 bases at V and 3 bases at J, leaving 14 bases unmatched. CDR3 size: 18 residues. This chain's CDR3 is CASSVRPSGTGTNQPQHF. The DNA for the CDR3 is TGTGCCAGCAGCGTCCGACCTTCCGGGACAGGGACCAATCAGCCCCAGCATTTT.